The T cell receptor beta chain under discussion was sequenced for a study of blood T cell repertoires in COVID-19. About the research overall: Acute and convalescent COVID-19 samples came from the United States, Italy and Spain. In each case, the material was cDNA or gDNA derived from T cells, B-cell-depleted T cells, or PBMCs.

In the source study's methods: By means of reference gene primer amplification, nucleated cell counts were estimated. The repertoire was sequenced with immunoSEQ multiplex PCR; TCRdb's copy has only in-frame clones and lacks some. V and J calls and clone size are copied from that table; D and trimming were computed from the DNA. The sample carries about 220,000 clones, 65% to 90% recorded once. The CDR3 spans 15 residues. Germline assignment: CDR1 MNHNS and CDR2 SASEGT. With 2 bases removed from V and 4 bases from J, the gap between germline ends came to 14 bases. The chain combines TRBV6-1 with TRBJ1-2; D not certain. The TCR was taken from a woman in her 70s with acute or convalescent COVID-19. The sequenced material came from peripheral blood. The CDR3 region has the DNA TGTGCCAGCAGTGAATCGGCACAGTCCTTCTATGGCTACACCTTC. Translating it yields CASSESAQSFYGYTF.